Presented here are 18 T cell receptor beta chains from one specimen sequenced in a study of T cells in Graves' hyperthyroidism and ophthalmopathy. The source material, RNA transcripts, was used to amplify TCR beta CDR3 regions. In the first-round RT-PCR of the TCR CDR3, the HTBI primer set was used. A single record per CDR3 protein comes from TCRdb applying MiXCR to the multiplex PCR reads. The data contain about 50,000 distinct CDR3 sequences, approximately 50% of them singletons. Sequenced material: blood. The receptors originated from a woman in her twenties or thirties with Graves' ophthalmopathy.

V is TRBV2 and J is TRBJ2-1, with TRBD1 matching 10 bases. CDR1 is SNHLY, CDR2 FYNNEI, per germline. The CDR3 runs to 15 residues. The junction had 12 bases not matched to a gene; V was cut back by 6 bases and J by 10 bases. The CDR3 sequence: CASRSFPWTGGEQFF. The CDR3 nucleotides read TGTGCCAGCAGGAGCTTCCCATGGACAGGGGGAGAGCAGTTCTTC.

The chain couples TRBV6-1 to TRBJ1-3; D uncertain. Germline V lookup: CDR1 MNHNS, CDR2 SASEGT. The CDR3 sequence is 12 residues long. V lost 7 bases to trimming and J lost 7 bases, with 11 bases between them. This CDR3 reads CASMIAVNTIYF. The CDR3 DNA is TGTGCCAGCATGATCGCCGTGAACACCATATATTTT.

As to this clonotype: At one end the junction does not follow the germline gene, possibly because of a read error. The chain combines TRBV5-8 with TRBJ1-1, with D unclear. This CDR3 is built from 14 residues. Germline V CDR1 and CDR2: SGHTS, YDEGEE. This CDR3 is CASGPLGPGTEVFF. DNA of the CDR3: TGTGCCAGCGGCCCTCTAGGTCCAGGCACGGAAGTTTTCTTT.

This clonotype came up many times. This chain uses TRBV28 with TRBJ1-5, with D perhaps TRBD1 (6 bases). Germline V lookup: CDR1 MDHEN, CDR2 SYDVKM. V was shortened by 6 bases and J by 12 bases, with 18 bases between the two germline ends. The CDR3 totals 13 residues. CDR3 in DNA: TGTGCCAGCAGGGACGGGACAAGCAAGTTCCAGCATTTT. This sequence encodes CASRDGTSKFQHF.

V usage is TRBV9 and J usage is TRBJ2-2, with D possibly TRBD2 on 6 matching bases. The V end was cut by 0 bases, the J end by 7 bases, with 13 bases between. Germline V gene sequence: CDR1 SGDLS, CDR2 YYNGEE. CDR3 length: 15 amino acids. The CDR3 coding sequence is TGTGCCAGCAGCGTAGGGGGGGTAGGCAGCGGGGAGCTGTTTTTT. It encodes CASSVGGVGSGELFF.

The chain employs TRBV5-1 and TRBJ2-3; D remains unclear. Germline CDR1 SGHRS, CDR2 YFSETQ. The CDR3 is 12 residues long. The V end lost 6 bases, the J end lost 1 base, and 6 bases lay between the germline ends. CDR3 nucleotides: TGCGCCAGCAAGGACGGCACAGATACGCAGTATTTT. Residues: CASKDGTDTQYF.

J is TRBJ2-3 and V is TRBV9, with D perhaps being TRBD1 or TRBD2 (6 bases each). V lost 3 bases to trimming and J lost 0 bases, with 14 bases between them. This CDR3 has 16 residues. Germline V gene lookup returns CDR1 SGDLS and CDR2 YYNGEE. The CDR3 region has the DNA TGTGCCAGCAGCGCACAGGGACTTTCTAGCACAGATACGCAGTATTTT. Its translation is CASSAQGLSSTDTQYF.

The V call is TRBV20-1, the J call TRBJ2-3; 15 bases align to TRBD2. Germline CDR1 is DFQATT and CDR2 is SNEGSKA (reference sequence). V was pared by 5 bases and J by 8 bases, with 11 bases of the junction left unmatched. The CDR3 length is 16 residues. For the CDR3, the DNA is TGCAGTGCTGACCCGCCGGGACTAGCGGGAGGAAGTACGCAGTATTTT. As protein: CSADPPGLAGGSTQYF.

In its sample, this clonotype was seen many times. The chain employs TRBV6-5 and TRBJ2-2; D is unresolved. CDR3 size: 16 residues. V lost 2 bases to trimming and J lost 0 bases, with 10 bases between them. Germline V gives CDR1 MNHEY, CDR2 SVGAGI. The CDR3 loop reads CASSYTVNANTGELFF. DNA for the CDR3: TGTGCCAGCAGTTACACGGTGAACGCGAACACCGGGGAGCTGTTTTTT.

Comments on this clonotype: A read error is likely, as this CDR3 ends without the conserved phenylalanine or tryptophan. The limits of the CDR3 on the DNA are not certain, so only TCRdb's listed CDR3 is given. The J gene is TRBJ1-1, the V gene TRBV7-8; the DNA was not compared with TRBD1, the D call given in the table. In germline, CDR1 is SGHVS, CDR2 FQNEAQ. The CDR3 is 15 residues long, counting both termini. CDR3 in amino acids: CASSILRDRGGEAVL.

This clonotype is labeled medium-sized. The V call is TRBV7-8, the J call TRBJ2-7; no definite D call. Trimming removed 4 bases at V and 6 bases at J, with 10 bases between. CDR1 and CDR2 from the germline V gene are SGHVS and FQNEAQ. The CDR3 is made up of 12 amino acids. This chain's CDR3 is CASSSSVAEQYF. The CDR3 region has the DNA TGTGCCAGCAGCTCCTCTGTAGCCGAGCAGTACTTC.

The rearrangement links TRBV2 to TRBJ2-1, with 8 bases identical to TRBD1. Germline V gene data show CDR1 as SNHLY and CDR2 as FYNNEI. The trim removed 6 bases at V and 6 bases at J, leaving 10 bases unmatched. The CDR3 has 15 residues. CDR3 sequence reads: CASRKDRGPPNEQFF. The CDR3 bases are TGTGCCAGCAGGAAAGACAGGGGACCGCCCAATGAGCAGTTCTTC.

The V and J genes are TRBV7-2 and TRBJ2-1, with D maybe TRBD1 (6 bases). The CDR3 totals 14 residues. The V and J ends lost 6 bases and 4 bases respectively, with 13 bases between them. Germline V CDR1 and CDR2: SGHTA, FQGNSA. The CDR3 DNA reads as TGTGCCAGCAGTCGCACAGGGCTGTACAATGAGCAGTTCTTC. It codes for CASSRTGLYNEQFF.

Notes on this clonotype: A single base separates this from a much larger clone, so it may be a read error. The chain joins TRBV2 to TRBJ2-2; TRBD2 aligns across 9 bases. Germline loops: CDR1 SNHLY, CDR2 FYNNEI. The CDR3 is 17 amino acids. The CDR3 bases are TGTGCCAGCAGTGAAAATAGCGGGAGTGCGGGCACCGGGGTGCTGTTTTTT. Protein sequence: CASSENSGSAGTGVLFF.

V gene TRBV20-1 combines with J gene TRBJ2-5, with no clear D. There are 14 residues in the CDR3. The germline V gene encodes CDR1 DFQATT and CDR2 SNEGSKA (reference sequence). V dropped 6 bases and J dropped 5 bases, with 19 bases sitting between them. For the CDR3, the DNA is TGCAGTGCCAGCAGTCTAAATGACCGTGAGACCCAGTACTTC. Amino acids: CSASSLNDRETQYF.

The chain recombines TRBV20-1 with TRBJ1-2, with TRBD1 identical over 7 bases. Germline V gene lookup returns CDR1 DFQATT and CDR2 SNEGSKA (reference sequence). V was pared by 2 bases and J by 6 bases, with 6 bases of the junction left unmatched. There are 13 residues in the CDR3. This chain's CDR3 is CSARLQGQHGYTF. The CDR3, as DNA: TGCAGTGCTAGATTGCAGGGACAGCATGGCTACACCTTC.

In regard to this clonotype: One junction end does not reproduce the germline sequence, and a read error may be involved. The chain combines TRBV5-4 with TRBJ1-2, with TRBD1 matching 9 bases. The CDR3 runs 15 residues. Germline V gene sequence: CDR1 SGHNT, CDR2 YYREEE (reference sequence). CDR3 in DNA: TGCGCCAGCAACAGGACAGGGGCCCTTAACTATGGCTACACCTTC. Translating gives CASNRTGALNYGYTF.

This chain links TRBV10-3 with TRBJ2-2, with TRBD1 as a possible D gene (6 bases). Germline CDR1 ENHRY, CDR2 SYGVKD. The CDR3 runs 13 residues. Trimming took 7 bases from V and 6 from J, leaving 12 bases between them. CDR3 nucleotides: TGTGCCATCAAGGGGGATTTAGCCGGGGAGCTGTTTTTT. Translating gives CAIKGDLAGELFF.